These 14 T cell receptor beta chains were all obtained from the same sample, sequenced in a study of blood T cell repertoires in COVID-19. Clones were read by immunoSEQ multiplex PCR, and TCRdb kept only the in-frame ones, dropping some. The data contain 50,000 to 55,000 clones, about 88% of them seen just once; the ten biggest clones take up more than 15%. Sequencing was done on a sample of peripheral blood. All receptors come from a human donor with active COVID-19. The donor label of this sample is uncertain.

V usage is TRBV7-2 and J usage is TRBJ2-3; 9 bases fit TRBD2. Germline lookup yields CDR1 SGHTA and CDR2 FQGNSA. Unmatched junction bases numbered 2, after V lost 2 bases and J lost 5 bases. The CDR3 is 14 residues long. The DNA for the CDR3 is TGTGCCAGCAGCTTAATAGCGGGGGTAGATACGCAGTATTTT. Translation: CASSLIAGVDTQYF.

CDR3 sequence (DNA): TGTGCCAGCAGGACAGGGGGTCGAGGCTACACCTTC. Translating gives CASRTGGRGYTF. This chain connects TRBV2 to TRBJ1-2, with 9 bases that match TRBD1. Germline assignment: CDR1 SNHLY and CDR2 FYNNEI. This CDR3 spans 12 amino acids. V shed 6 bases and J 8 bases; nucleotides not matched to a gene: 4.

CDR3 bases: TGTGCCAGCATAAACAGGGGGCTCGTGTTATACACCCTTCGCAATGAAAAACTGTTTTTT. This codes for CASINRGLVLYTLRNEKLFF. The V gene is TRBV6-4, the J gene TRBJ1-4; 9 bases fit TRBD1. This CDR3 contains 20 residues. V shed 7 bases and J 5 bases; nucleotides not matched to a gene: 23. From germline, CDR1 is MRHNA and CDR2 SNTAGT.

The chain is built from TRBV4-3 and TRBJ2-6; the D is unclear. Trimming left V 0 bases short and J 4 bases short, with 10 bases between. The CDR3 is 16 residues long. Germline V gene lookup returns CDR1 LGHNA and CDR2 YSLEER. CDR3 nucleotide sequence: TGCGCCAGCAGCCAAGATCTGAGGCAGGGGGCCAACGTCCTGACTTTC. It codes for CASSQDLRQGANVLTF.

The rearrangement links TRBV5-1 to TRBJ1-3, with 8 bases identical to TRBD1. Germline trimming cut 3 bases from V and 0 bases from J; bases unmatched to any gene: 2. Looked up from germline, CDR1 is SGHRS and CDR2 is YFSETQ. The CDR3 spans 15 residues. CDR3 loop: CASSSGGLSGNTIYF. In nucleotides, the CDR3 is TGCGCCAGCAGCTCAGGGGGCCTCTCTGGAAACACCATATATTTT.

The chain has TRBV4-3 and TRBJ2-7; the match to TRBD2 covers 8 bases. Losses at the gene ends were 0 bases for V and 2 bases for J; bases not matched to a gene: 3. The CDR3 has 15 amino acids. From germline, CDR1 is LGHNA and CDR2 YSLEER. In DNA form, the CDR3 reads TGCGCCAGCAGCCAAGATCGGGGGGGGACCTACGAGCAGTACTTC. Its protein product is CASSQDRGGTYEQYF.

J is TRBJ2-7 and V is TRBV7-9; 11 bases are a match to TRBD1. The CDR3 loop spans 15 amino acids. V shed 4 bases, J shed 13 bases, and the junction held 15 bases outside the gene matches. The germline V gene encodes CDR1 SEHNR and CDR2 FQNEAQ (reference sequence). CDR3 sequence: CASSSQNGQGARKYF. CDR3 nucleotide sequence: TGTGCCAGCAGCTCCCAAAACGGACAGGGGGCGCGTAAATACTTC.

The chain joins TRBV6-6 to TRBJ2-2; D is undetermined. Germline V CDR1 and CDR2: MNHNY, SVGAGI (reference sequence). Between the trimmed V and J ends, which lost 2 bases and 4 bases, there was a span of 8 bases. The CDR3 extends over 14 amino acids. CDR3 protein: CASSYARGTGELFF. DNA for the CDR3: TGTGCCAGCAGTTACGCTAGAGGCACCGGGGAGCTGTTTTTT.

The CDR3 protein is CAIRTGDTQYF. Written as DNA, the CDR3 is TGTGCCATTAGGACAGGAGATACGCAGTATTTT. The chain has TRBV19 and TRBJ2-3, with 7 bases fitting TRBD1. The germline V gene encodes CDR1 LNHDA and CDR2 SQIVND (reference sequence). Losses at the gene ends were 10 bases for V and 5 bases for J; bases not matched to a gene: 3. The CDR3 spans 11 residues. Full variable domain (outside the CDR3, taken from reference TRBV19 and TRBJ2-3): DGGITQSPKYLFRKEGQNVTLSCEQNLNHDAMYWYRQDPGQGLRLIYYSQIVNDFQKGDIAEGYSVSREKKESFPLTVTSAQKNPTAFYLCAIRTGDTQYFGPGTRLTVL.

The chain has TRBV3-1 (or the pseudogene TRBV3-2) and TRBJ1-6; maybe TRBD1 (6 bases). Germline V gene lookup returns CDR1 LGHDT and CDR2 YNNKEL (reference sequence). The CDR3 loop spans 14 amino acids. V gave up 7 bases and J gave up 10 bases, with 17 bases separating them. The CDR3 coding sequence is TGTGCCAGCATTCGTACAGGGTCCGAATCACCCCTCCACTTT. Residues: CASIRTGSESPLHF.

This rearrangement joins TRBV6-6 to TRBJ1-5, with 7 bases lining up with TRBD1. V was clipped by 4 bases and J by 4 bases; unmatched bases: 7. Germline loops: CDR1 MNHNY, CDR2 SVGAGI (reference sequence). The CDR3 spans 15 residues. CDR3 in DNA: TGTGCCAGCAGTTTAGACAGGGTGGGTAATCAGCCCCAGCATTTT. Translated: CASSLDRVGNQPQHF.

This sequence joins TRBV7-9 and TRBJ2-1, with TRBD2 matching over 14 bases. The length of the CDR3 is 17 residues. Losses at the gene ends were 5 bases for V and 8 bases for J; bases not matched to a gene: 11. The V gene's germline CDR1 is SEHNR and CDR2 FQNEAQ (reference sequence). As DNA, the CDR3 is TGTGCCAGCAGCCCAGGACTAGCGGGGGGCTCCGTTTATGAGCAGTTCTTC. It translates to CASSPGLAGGSVYEQFF.

The count of this clone is one. V and J are TRBV5-1 and TRBJ2-1, with 10 positions matching TRBD1. Per the germline V gene, CDR1 is SGHRS and CDR2 is YFSETQ. The CDR3 contains 16 residues. With 0 bases clipped from V and 7 bases from J, the junction kept 7 bases outside the gene matches. The CDR3 DNA reads as TGCGCCAGCAGCTTGGCCAGCGGGACAGGGGTAAATGAGCAGTTCTTC. Protein sequence: CASSLASGTGVNEQFF.

The chain combines TRBV6-2 or TRBV6-3 with TRBJ2-7, with D possibly matching TRBD2 (6 bases). This CDR3 region has 14 residues. With 4 bases removed from V and 2 bases from J, the gap between germline ends came to 12 bases. Germline V gene lookup returns CDR1 MNHEY and CDR2 SVGEGT. The CDR3 reads CASSSPTRAYEQYF. CDR3 nucleotides: TGTGCCAGCAGTTCTCCGACTAGGGCCTACGAGCAGTACTTC.